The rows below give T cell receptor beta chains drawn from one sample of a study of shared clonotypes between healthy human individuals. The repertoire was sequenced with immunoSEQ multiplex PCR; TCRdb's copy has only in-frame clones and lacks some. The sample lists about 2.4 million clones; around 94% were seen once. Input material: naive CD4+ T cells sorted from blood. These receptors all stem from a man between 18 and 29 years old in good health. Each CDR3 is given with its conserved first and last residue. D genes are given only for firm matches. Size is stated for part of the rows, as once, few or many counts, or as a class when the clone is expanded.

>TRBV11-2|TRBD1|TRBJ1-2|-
CASSLNLPRTGNYGYTF
TGTGCCAGCAGCTTAAACCTCCCTAGGACAGGGAACTATGGCTACACCTTC
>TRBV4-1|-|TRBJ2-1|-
CASSQDIVNEQFF
TGCGCCAGCAGCCAAGATATCGTAAATGAGCAGTTCTTC
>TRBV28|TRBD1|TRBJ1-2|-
CASSPGGQGTRGYTF
TGTGCCAGCAGTCCCGGGGGACAGGGAACAAGAGGCTACACCTTC
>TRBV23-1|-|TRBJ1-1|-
CASTKISGGCNRIAEAFF
TGCGCCAGCACCAAAATTTCGGGGGGTTGTAATCGGATCGCTGAAGCTTTCTTT
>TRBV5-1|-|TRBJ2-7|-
CASSLRPNSYEQYF
TGCGCCAGCAGCTTGCGGCCTAATTCCTACGAGCAGTACTTC
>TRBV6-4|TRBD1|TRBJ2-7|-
CASSRDRGDQQYF
TGTGCCAGCAGCCGGGACAGGGGAGACCAGCAGTACTTC
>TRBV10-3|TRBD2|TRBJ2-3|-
CAISELVAGGGYRTDTQYF
TGTGCCATCAGTGAGCTGGTGGCGGGGGGGGGATACCGCACAGATACGCAGTATTTT
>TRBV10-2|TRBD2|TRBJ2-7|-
CASKTTSGAYEQYF
TGCGCCAGCAAAACGACTAGCGGCGCCTACGAGCAGTACTTC
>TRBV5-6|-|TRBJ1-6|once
CASSLGQTYNSPLHF
TGTGCCAGCAGCTTGGGCCAGACCTATAATTCACCCCTCCACTTT
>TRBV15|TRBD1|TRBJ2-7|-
CATSRSGTGAISYEQYF
TGTGCCACCAGCAGATCTGGGACAGGGGCGATTTCCTACGAGCAGTACTTC
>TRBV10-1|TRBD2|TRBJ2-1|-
CASSERLAGPRNEQFF
TGCGCCAGCAGTGAGAGACTAGCGGGGCCTCGAAATGAGCAGTTCTTC
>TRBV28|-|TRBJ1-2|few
CALQQGGGYTF
TGTGCCTTACAACAGGGAGGTGGCTACACCTTC
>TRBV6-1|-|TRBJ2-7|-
CAGRTASSYEQYF
TGTGCCGGTCGGACAGCGAGTTCCTACGAGCAGTACTTC
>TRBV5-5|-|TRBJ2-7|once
CASSLVVEFLEYF
TGTGCCAGCAGCTTGGTGGTTGAGTTTTTGGAGTACTTC
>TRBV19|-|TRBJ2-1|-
CASSTNRARGHNEQFF
TGTGCCAGTAGTACCAACAGGGCGAGGGGACACAATGAGCAGTTCTTC
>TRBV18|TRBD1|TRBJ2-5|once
CASSPISGQGTGTQYF
TGTGCCAGCTCACCGATATCGGGACAGGGGACCGGGACCCAGTACTTC
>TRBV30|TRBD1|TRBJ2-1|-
CAWSTGAAYNEQFF
TGTGCCTGGAGTACAGGGGCAGCCTACAATGAGCAGTTCTTC
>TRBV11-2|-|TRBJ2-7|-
CASSLERGSGASEQYF
TGTGCCAGCAGCTTAGAGAGAGGTTCAGGGGCTAGCGAGCAGTACTTC
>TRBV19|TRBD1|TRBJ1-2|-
CASSPGTGVNYGYTF
TGTGCCAGTAGTCCAGGGACAGGGGTTAACTATGGCTACACCTTC
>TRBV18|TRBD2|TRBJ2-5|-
CASSPAGVETQYF
TGTGCCAGCTCACCAGCGGGAGTAGAGACCCAGTACTTC
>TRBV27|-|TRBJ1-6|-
CASSLGISNSPLHF
TGTGCCAGCAGTTTAGGAATATCTAATTCACCCCTCCACTTT
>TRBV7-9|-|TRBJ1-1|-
CASSLLVRGGAGTEAFF
TGTGCCAGCAGCTTACTGGTCAGGGGCGGTGCGGGCACTGAAGCTTTCTTT
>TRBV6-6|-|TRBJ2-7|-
CASSYRGAYYEQYF
TGTGCCAGCAGTTACCGGGGCGCGTACTACGAGCAGTACTTC
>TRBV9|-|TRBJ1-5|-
CASSTGPADQPQHF
TGTGCCAGCAGCACAGGACCGGCCGATCAGCCCCAGCATTTT
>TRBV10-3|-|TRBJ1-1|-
CAISVGGATEAFF
TGTGCCATCAGTGTGGGGGGGGCCACTGAAGCTTTCTTT
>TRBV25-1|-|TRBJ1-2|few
CASSVAGTPRGHGYTF
TGTGCCAGCAGTGTTGCCGGGACACCGAGGGGCCATGGCTACACCTTC
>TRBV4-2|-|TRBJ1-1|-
CASSHLGVSNFAFF
TGTGCCAGCAGCCACCTCGGAGTTTCAAATTTCGCTTTCTTT
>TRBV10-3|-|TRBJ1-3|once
CAISELRAGAGNTIYF
TGTGCCATCAGTGAGTTGAGGGCAGGGGCTGGAAACACCATATATTTT
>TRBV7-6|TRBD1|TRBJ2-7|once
CASSLGTGGPYEQYF
TGTGCCAGCAGCTTAGGTACAGGGGGGCCCTACGAGCAGTACTTC
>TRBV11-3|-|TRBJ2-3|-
CASSPVFGHDADTQYF
TGTGCCAGCAGCCCCGTCTTTGGTCACGACGCAGATACGCAGTATTTT
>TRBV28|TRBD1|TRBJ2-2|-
CASREGQGGYTGELFF
TGTGCCAGCAGGGAAGGACAGGGGGGATACACCGGGGAGCTGTTTTTT
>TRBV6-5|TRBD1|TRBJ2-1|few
CASSYSTGANEQFF
TGTGCCAGCAGTTACTCGACAGGGGCCAATGAGCAGTTCTTC
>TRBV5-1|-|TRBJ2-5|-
CASSWTWSETQYF
TGCGCCAGCAGCTGGACATGGTCAGAGACCCAGTACTTC
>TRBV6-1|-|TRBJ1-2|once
CASSDPGRNYGYTF
TGTGCCAGCAGTGATCCGGGACGGAACTATGGCTACACCTTC
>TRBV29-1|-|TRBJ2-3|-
CGTDTQYF
TGCGGCACAGATACGCAGTATTTT
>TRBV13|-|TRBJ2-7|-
CASSLGAWGDEQYF
TGTGCCAGCAGCTTAGGGGCCTGGGGGGACGAGCAGTACTTC